This TCR beta chain stems from a study of graft-versus-host responses after intestinal transplantation (dated by TCRdb to the early 2020s). Concerning the study at large: Multivisceral, liver-intestinal, or isolated intestinal transplants were received by the recipients. All recipients received anti-thymocyte globulin induction followed by maintenance tacrolimus and steroids for approximately 3 years. After intestinal transplantation, graft-versus-host and host-versus-graft alloreactive T cell clones were followed in the graft, circulation and bone marrow using bulk TCR-beta CDR3 sequencing. To identify alloreactive clones, pre-transplant mixed lymphocyte reaction products were sequenced and compared with unstimulated pre-transplant donor and recipient T cells. Of the 20 to 25 intestinal transplant recipients enrolled in the cohort, one of whom was a retransplant, a few patients without pretransplant specimens were excluded. A peak of at least 4% donor T cells among recipient peripheral blood mononuclear cells was the definition used for donor T cell macrochimerism. Rather than being sequenced by the commercial service, samples from a few later patients were sequenced in-house on an Illumina MiSeq and processed with MiXCR.

CDR1 SGHTA and CDR2 FQGTGA were looked up in the germline V gene. The CDR3 goes from the cysteine to the phenylalanine over 15 residues. Left in the record is the CDR3 DNA by itself, 45 bases read in frame from the first base. The V end loses 1 base and the J end loses 3 bases, and a stretch of 10 bases separates them. Overall results and qualifications from the work: GvH clones turned up in recipient bone marrow, with some appearing earlier in ileal mucosa or blood, a pattern consistent with an intestinal mucosal origin. High GvH to HvG T cell clonal ratios were observed in the allografts of patients with donor T cell macrochimerism. Early after transplant, peak levels of circulating GvH clones were associated with declines in HvG clones. The conclusions were limited by the relatively low number and heterogeneity of the intestinal transplant patients.

This sample's time point label indicates: cells obtained before transplantation from donor or recipient. CD3+CD4+ and CD3+CD8+ populations were FACS-sorted from unstimulated pre-transplant donor and recipient cells taken from spleen or lymph nodes. Library preparation was by the immunoSEQ multiplex PCR assay. For most patients, genomic DNA was isolated with the Qiagen DNeasy Blood and Tissue Kit and shipped frozen to Adaptive Biotechnologies for TCR sequencing. For most patients, high-throughput TCR-beta CDR3 sequencing of genomic DNA was performed by Adaptive Biotechnologies. The paper's data handling went like this. Adaptive's ImmunoSEQ software was the source of the TCR sequencing data for 18 patients, while a few other patients were processed with MiXCR and VDJtools. To correct CD4 versus CD8 sorting errors, sequences present in both subsets at a frequency ratio below 5:1 were removed. CDR3 nucleotide sequences shared by donor and recipient were removed because the origin of these sequences could not be assigned. To count as alloreactive, a clone needed at least 2-fold expansion over unstimulated cells and a minimum CFSE-low frequency of 0.002% (template counts) or 0.001% (read counts). Mappable clones were those detected in sequenced pre-transplant spleen, lymph node, or MLR CFSE-low populations of the donor or recipient. Cumulative frequency of alloreactive clones was calculated as a percentage of all sequences weighted by copy number. TCRdb retrieved this table from immuneACCESS and kept in-frame rearrangements only. Not all clones are present; in checked studies, unresolved V genes account for under half, and no reason is known for the remainder. Clone size and the V and J calls come from that table; the DNA yielded D and trimming. For this sample the table gives some 120,000 clones, of which 75% to 95% were detected only once. The ten largest clones capture about 0.18% of the sample.

With respect to this clone: There is no known antigen for this receptor. No much larger clonotype is one base removed from it; base qualities were not supplied.

Here the chain combines TRBV7-3 and TRBJ2-1, with TRBD2 as a weak D call on 7 bases. The starting material was unstimulated CD4+ T cells sorted from spleen or lymph node cells, obtained before intestinal transplant. This TCR derives from a human donor who received an intestinal transplant. The sequenced DNA is TGTGCCAGCAGCTTAAGGGGGGGCGACTACAATGAGCAGTTCTTC. Its translation is CASSLRGGDYNEQFF.